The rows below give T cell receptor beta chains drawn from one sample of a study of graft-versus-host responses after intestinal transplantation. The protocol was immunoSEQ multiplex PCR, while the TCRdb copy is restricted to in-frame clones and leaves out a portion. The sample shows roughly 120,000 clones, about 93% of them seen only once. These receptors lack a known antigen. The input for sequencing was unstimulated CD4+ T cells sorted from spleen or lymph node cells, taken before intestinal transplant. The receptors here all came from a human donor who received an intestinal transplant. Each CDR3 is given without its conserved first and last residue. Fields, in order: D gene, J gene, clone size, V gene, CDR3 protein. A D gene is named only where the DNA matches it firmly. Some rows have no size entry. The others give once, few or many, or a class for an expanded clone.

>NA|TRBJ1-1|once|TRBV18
ASSPGQGNEAF
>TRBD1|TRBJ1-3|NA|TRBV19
ASREQGSGNTIY
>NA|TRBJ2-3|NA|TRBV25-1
ASRVSTDTQY
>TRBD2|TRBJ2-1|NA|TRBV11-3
ASSSLAGVTYNEQF
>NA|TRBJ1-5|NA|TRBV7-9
ASSLLAQPQH
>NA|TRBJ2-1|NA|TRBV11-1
ASSPTRGYNEQF
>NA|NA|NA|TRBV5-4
ASSQGGYEQY
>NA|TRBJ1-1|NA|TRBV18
ASSLLNWGTEAF
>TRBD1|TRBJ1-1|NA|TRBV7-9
ASSLGVGRVGTGGPEAF
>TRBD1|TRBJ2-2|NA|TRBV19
ASRDRGTGELF
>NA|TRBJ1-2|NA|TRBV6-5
ASSSLVVFYGYT
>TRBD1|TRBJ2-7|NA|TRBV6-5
ASSLRPGTGGYEQY
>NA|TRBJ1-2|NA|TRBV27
ASSLSRTSYGYT
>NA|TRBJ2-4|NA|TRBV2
ATGCEPWAKNIQY
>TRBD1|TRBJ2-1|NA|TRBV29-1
SVSRGFEQF
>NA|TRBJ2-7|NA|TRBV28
ASSFKYEQY
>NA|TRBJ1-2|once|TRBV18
ASSPVSGSFGGYT
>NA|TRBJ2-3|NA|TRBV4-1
ASSQEGVGTDTQY
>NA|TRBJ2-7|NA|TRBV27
ASQARLTSYEQY
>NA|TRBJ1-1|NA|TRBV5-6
ASTSSVGTEAF
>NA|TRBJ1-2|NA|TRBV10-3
AISDQGMIDYGYT
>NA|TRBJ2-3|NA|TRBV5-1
ASSNTDTQY
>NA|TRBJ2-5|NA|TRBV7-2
ASSWMGAVGSGAGTQY
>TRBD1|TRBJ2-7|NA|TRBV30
AWSVGDRGYWTYEQY
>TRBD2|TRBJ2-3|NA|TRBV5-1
ASSLSASGDTDTQY
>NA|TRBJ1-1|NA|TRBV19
ASSPRGWGAF
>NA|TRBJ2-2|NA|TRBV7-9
ASMRVSAGELF
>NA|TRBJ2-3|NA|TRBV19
ASSINPLWADTQY
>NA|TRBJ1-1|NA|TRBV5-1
ASSLNGDTEAF
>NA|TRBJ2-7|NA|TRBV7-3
ASSLTSLYEQY
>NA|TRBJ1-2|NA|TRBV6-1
ASLGRRLNYGYT
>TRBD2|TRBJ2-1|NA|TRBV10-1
ASSGPKAGTSKF
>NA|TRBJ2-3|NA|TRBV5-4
ASSLPGGDTQY
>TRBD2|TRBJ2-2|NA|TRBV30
ASHLPGLPLNTGELF
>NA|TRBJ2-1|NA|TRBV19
ASSILTAYNEQF
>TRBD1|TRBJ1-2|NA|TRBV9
ASSSTGTGKDYT
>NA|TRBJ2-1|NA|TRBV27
ASRGRRGGSYNEQF
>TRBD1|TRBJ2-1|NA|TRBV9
ASSVQDRGYNEQF
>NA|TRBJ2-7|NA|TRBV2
ASSERGHSSYEQY
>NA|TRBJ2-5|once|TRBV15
ATSKREETQY
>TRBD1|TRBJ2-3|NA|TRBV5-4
ASSSGGGGTDTQY
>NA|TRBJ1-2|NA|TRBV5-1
ASSLTRSVNGYT